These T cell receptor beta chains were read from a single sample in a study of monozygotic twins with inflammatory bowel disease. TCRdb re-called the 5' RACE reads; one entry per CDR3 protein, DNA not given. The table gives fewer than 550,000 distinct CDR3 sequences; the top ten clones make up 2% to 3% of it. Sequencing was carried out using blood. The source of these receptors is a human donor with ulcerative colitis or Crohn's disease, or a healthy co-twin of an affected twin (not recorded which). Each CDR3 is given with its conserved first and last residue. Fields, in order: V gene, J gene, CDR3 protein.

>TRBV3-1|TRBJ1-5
CASSRENSNQPQHF
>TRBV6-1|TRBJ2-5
CASSPSGQARSTQYF
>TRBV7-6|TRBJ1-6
CASSSGQGRNSPLHF
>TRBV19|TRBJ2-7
CASSIGGNAYEQYF
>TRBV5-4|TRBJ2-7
CASSLGGGNGYEQYF
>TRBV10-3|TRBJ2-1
CAISESPSRRGDRDEQFF
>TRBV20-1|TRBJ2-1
CSAREDFVEQFF
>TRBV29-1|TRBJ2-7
CSVSLQGHEQYF
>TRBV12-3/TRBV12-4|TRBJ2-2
CASSVGTSGVTGELFF
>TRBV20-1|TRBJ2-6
CSAPGRGTDGANVLTF
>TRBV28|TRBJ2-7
CASSSLRTGKIVDEQYF
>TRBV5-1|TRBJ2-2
CASSLDATRINTGELFF
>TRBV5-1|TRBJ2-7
CASSFLAQYEQYF
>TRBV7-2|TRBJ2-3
CASSFPGTGVTDTQYF
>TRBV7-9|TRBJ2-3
CASSLALAPDTQYF
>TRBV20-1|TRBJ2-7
CSARAGTLSEQYF
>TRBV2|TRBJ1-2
CASSDWQDGYTF
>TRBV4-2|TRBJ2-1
CASSQERGENEQFF
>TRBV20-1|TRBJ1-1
CSAREGGFTEAFF
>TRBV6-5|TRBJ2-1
CASSAAGGEQFF
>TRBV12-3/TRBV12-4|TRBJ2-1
CASSFGLGDNEQFF
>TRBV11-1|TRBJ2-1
CASSFARLGSGGLNEQFF
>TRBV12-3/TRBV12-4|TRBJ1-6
CASSFRGTYNSPLHF
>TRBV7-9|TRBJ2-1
CASSLLRLSYNEQFF
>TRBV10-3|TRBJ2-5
CAVGQGGETQYF
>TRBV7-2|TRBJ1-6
CASSPRLRDSPLHF
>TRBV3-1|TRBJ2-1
CASSRGRNEQFF
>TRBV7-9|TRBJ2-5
CASSSRGGEETQYF
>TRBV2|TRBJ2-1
CASRTNLAGASQFF
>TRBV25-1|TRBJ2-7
CASSGTEHYEQYF
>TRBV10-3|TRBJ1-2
CAISDPRVHGYTF
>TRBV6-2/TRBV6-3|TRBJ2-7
CASSYGASGRPLPSYEQYF
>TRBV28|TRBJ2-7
CASSLGTAGEQYF
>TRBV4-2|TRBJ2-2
CASSQMITTGELFF
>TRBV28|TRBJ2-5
CASREYGTPQETQYF
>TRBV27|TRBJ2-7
CASSPSGEQYF
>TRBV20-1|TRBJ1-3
CSATGQGAFGNTIYF
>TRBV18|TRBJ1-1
CASSPPPGRTEAFF
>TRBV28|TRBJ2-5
CASSSGLVGETQYF
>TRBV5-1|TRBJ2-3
CASSFGGFGTDTQYF
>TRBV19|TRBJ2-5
CASSTGLRETQYF
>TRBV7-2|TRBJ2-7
CASSLGLAGDEQYF